These 20 T cell receptor beta chains came from one sample sequenced in a study of blood T cell repertoires in COVID-19. Method: immunoSEQ multiplex PCR; TCRdb's copy keeps in-frame clones and lacks some. The sample has about 180,000 clones, around 85% seen once. The sequenced material came from peripheral blood. Receptors were obtained from a man aged 65 to 85 with active or convalescent COVID-19.

V usage is TRBV5-5 and J usage is TRBJ1-1, with no clear D. Germline CDR1 and CDR2: SGHKS and YYEKEE (reference sequence). The CDR3 spans 14 residues. V lost 1 base, J lost 1 base, and 8 bases lay in between. CDR3 sequence reads: CASSLQRRNTEAFF. For the CDR3, the DNA is TGTGCCAGCAGCTTGCAGAGGAGGAACACTGAAGCTTTCTTT.

The chain has TRBV4-3 and TRBJ1-5; D is perhaps TRBD1 (5 bases). V was clipped by 1 base and J by 6 bases, with 10 bases between them. CDR3 size: 14 residues. Germline CDR1 LGHNA, CDR2 YSLEER. CDR3 in DNA: TGCGCCAGCAGCCAAGGTTCAAGGGGTCAGCCCCAGCATTTT. Residues: CASSQGSRGQPQHF.

The chain employs TRBV27 and TRBJ1-5; a weak D match, TRBD1 (6 bases). The CDR3 is made up of 15 amino acids. Trimming took off 3 bases at V and 0 bases at J, with 9 bases between the two ends. Germline loops: CDR1 MNHEY, CDR2 SMNVEV (reference sequence). For the CDR3, the DNA is TGTGCCAGCAGTTTGGACAGTCATAGCAATCAGCCCCAGCATTTT. Amino acid sequence: CASSLDSHSNQPQHF.

This rearrangement joins TRBV3-1 (or the pseudogene TRBV3-2) to TRBJ2-3; D remains ambiguous. CDR3 size: 14 residues. CDR1 and CDR2 from the germline V gene are LGHDT and YNNKEL (reference sequence). Trimming cost V 8 bases and J 5 bases, with 17 bases left between them. The CDR3, as DNA: TGTGCCAGCGCGCTGGGCTGGGTTCGAGATACGCAGTATTTT. It specifies CASALGWVRDTQYF.

This clone occurred once. The chain joins TRBV12-5 to TRBJ1-1, with unresolved D. The CDR3 is 13 residues long. The V gene's germline CDR1 is LGHNT and CDR2 FRNRAP. V gave up 2 bases and J gave up 1 base, with 5 bases separating them. CDR3 protein: CASGLNTNTEAFF. The DNA for the CDR3 is TGTGCTAGTGGTTTGAACACGAACACTGAAGCTTTCTTT.

The rearrangement joins TRBV18 to TRBJ2-2; D may be TRBD1 (6 bases). V was clipped by 4 bases and J by 1 base, with 10 bases between them. The V gene's germline CDR1 is KGHSH and CDR2 LQKENI. The CDR3 totals 15 residues. The CDR3: CASSLGQRNTGELFF. CDR3 coding DNA: TGTGCCAGCTCACTTGGACAGAGGAACACCGGGGAGCTGTTTTTT.

This chain connects TRBV7-2 to TRBJ2-7; D is possibly TRBD2 (6 bases). The V and J ends lost 5 bases and 0 bases respectively, with 17 bases between them. The germline V gene encodes CDR1 SGHTA and CDR2 FQGNSA. The CDR3 is made up of 16 amino acids. The CDR3 bases are TGTGCCAGCAGCAGATTGCCCGGGACTTACTCCTACGAGCAGTACTTC. Amino acids: CASSRLPGTYSYEQYF. Together with reference TRBV7-2 and TRBJ2-7, the CDR3 gives the full variable domain: GAGVSQSPSNKVTEKGKDVELRCDPISGHTALYWYRQSLGQGLEFLIYFQGNSAPDKSGLPSDRFSAERTGGSVSTLTIQRTQQEDSAVYLCASSRLPGTYSYEQYFGPGTRLTVT.

V gene TRBV5-5 combines with J gene TRBJ1-4; 7 positions match TRBD1. Germline trimming cut 4 bases from V and 10 bases from J; bases unmatched to any gene: 13. CDR1 SGHKS and CDR2 YYEKEE come from the germline V gene (reference sequence). CDR3 length: 15 amino acids. The CDR3 DNA follows: TGTGCCAGCAGCCTCCCGCTAGGGGGCCTAGGAAAACTGTTTTTT. Translated: CASSLPLGGLGKLFF.

This clone came up a few times. For the CDR3, the DNA is TGTGCCAGTAGTCCCCGGACTAGCGGGAGCTCCTACGAGCAGTACTTC. Encoded protein: CASSPRTSGSSYEQYF. The chain couples TRBV19 to TRBJ2-7; 13 nucleotides match TRBD2. The CDR3 length is 16 residues. V shed 5 bases, J shed 0 bases, and the junction held 4 bases outside the gene matches. CDR1 and CDR2 from the germline V gene are LNHDA and SQIVND (reference sequence).

This chain joins TRBV7-2 and TRBJ1-2, with D hard to call. Germline V gives CDR1 SGHTA, CDR2 FQGNSA. V lost 5 bases and J 4 bases, leaving 14 bases between the germline ends. This CDR3 is built from 14 residues. The CDR3 here is CASSTGARVYGYTF. The CDR3 DNA is TGTGCCAGCAGCACTGGAGCACGCGTCTATGGCTACACCTTC.

The chain links TRBV24-1 to TRBJ2-7; 10 bases agree with TRBD2. This CDR3 is built from 14 residues. Germline V gene sequence: CDR1 KGHDR, CDR2 SFDVKD. Trimming took 4 bases from V and 5 from J; bases not matched to a gene: 4. The CDR3 nucleotides read TGTGCCACCAGTGACCCTAGCGGGAGCCACGAGCAGTACTTC. Residues: CATSDPSGSHEQYF.

This clone has more than one count but fewer than ten. The chain employs TRBV28 and TRBJ1-3; D not resolved. The V end was cut by 4 bases, the J end by 4 bases, with 11 bases between. The CDR3 runs to 14 residues. Germline CDR1 MDHEN, CDR2 SYDVKM. The CDR3 DNA reads as TGTGCCAGCAGTTCGACCGGGATCGGAAACACCATATATTTT. Translated: CASSSTGIGNTIYF.

The V and J genes are TRBV25-1 and TRBJ2-5; D unclear. The V end lost 10 bases, the J end lost 5 bases, and 11 bases lay between the germline ends. The CDR3 extends over 11 amino acids. Germline V gene sequence: CDR1 MGHDK, CDR2 SYGVNS. The CDR3 DNA reads TGTGCCACCCTTTGGGCGGAGACCCAGTACTTC. Translating it yields CATLWAETQYF.

This chain connects TRBV19 to TRBJ2-3; TRBD2 agrees at 10 bases. The CDR3 length is 15 residues. The germline V gene encodes CDR1 LNHDA and CDR2 SQIVND (reference sequence). V lost 5 bases, J lost 4 bases, and 6 bases stayed unmatched. The CDR3, as DNA: TGTGCCAGTAGTCGGACTAGCGGTTTAGCAGATACGCAGTATTTT. This sequence encodes CASSRTSGLADTQYF.

This sequence joins TRBV6-5 and TRBJ2-2; D is unresolved. CDR1 is MNHEY and CDR2 is SVGAGI in the germline V gene. The CDR3 sequence is 15 residues long. Deletions cut 7 bases from V and 1 base from J, with 13 bases between. CDR3 DNA: TGTGCCAGCACAGGCATATGGCGGAACACCGGGGAGCTGTTTTTT. Translating it yields CASTGIWRNTGELFF.

The genes are TRBV24-1 and TRBJ1-1; 8 bases are shared with TRBD1. V dropped 2 bases and J dropped 2; count of bases not matched to a gene: 6. Germline V gene lookup returns CDR1 KGHDR and CDR2 SFDVKD. The CDR3 is made up of 16 amino acids. The CDR3 DNA is TGTGCCACCAGTGATTCCGGACAGGGAGTTAACACTGAAGCTTTCTTT. It encodes CATSDSGQGVNTEAFF.

V usage is TRBV5-5 and J usage is TRBJ1-4; 9 positions match TRBD1. The trim removed 3 bases at V and 12 bases at J, leaving 12 bases unmatched. Germline V gene sequence: CDR1 SGHKS, CDR2 YYEKEE (reference sequence). The CDR3 runs to 15 residues. The CDR3 DNA follows: TGTGCCAGCAGCTCGACCTGGGACAGGGATGGACAACTGTTTTTT. Translating it yields CASSSTWDRDGQLFF.

The V gene is TRBV15, the J gene TRBJ1-2; the match to TRBD1 covers 7 bases. V was pared by 5 bases and J by 5 bases, with 17 bases of the junction left unmatched. This CDR3 region has 17 residues. Germline V lookup: CDR1 LNHNV, CDR2 YYDKDF (reference sequence). The CDR3 DNA reads as TGTGCCACCAGCCCAGGGGGTTATGGGGGAGGAGGGTATGGCTACACCTTC. Translation gives CATSPGGYGGGGYGYTF.

The gene calls are TRBV7-2 and TRBJ1-6; no clear D. Trimming took 3 bases from V and 8 from J, leaving 5 bases between them. This CDR3 is 12 amino acids long. CDR1 SGHTA and CDR2 FQGNSA come from the germline V gene. CDR3 nucleotides: TGTGCCAGCAGCTTTCCGGATTCACCCCTCCACTTT. Translating it yields CASSFPDSPLHF.

This clone showed up just once. This chain joins TRBV5-1 and TRBJ2-3; the D gene is possibly TRBD1 (5 bases). With 1 base removed from V and 0 bases from J, the gap between germline ends came to 9 bases. Germline lookup yields CDR1 SGHRS and CDR2 YFSETQ. The CDR3 loop spans 15 amino acids. The CDR3, as DNA: TGCGCCAGCAGCTTGCCCCGGACAAGCACAGATACGCAGTATTTT. Translation gives CASSLPRTSTDTQYF.